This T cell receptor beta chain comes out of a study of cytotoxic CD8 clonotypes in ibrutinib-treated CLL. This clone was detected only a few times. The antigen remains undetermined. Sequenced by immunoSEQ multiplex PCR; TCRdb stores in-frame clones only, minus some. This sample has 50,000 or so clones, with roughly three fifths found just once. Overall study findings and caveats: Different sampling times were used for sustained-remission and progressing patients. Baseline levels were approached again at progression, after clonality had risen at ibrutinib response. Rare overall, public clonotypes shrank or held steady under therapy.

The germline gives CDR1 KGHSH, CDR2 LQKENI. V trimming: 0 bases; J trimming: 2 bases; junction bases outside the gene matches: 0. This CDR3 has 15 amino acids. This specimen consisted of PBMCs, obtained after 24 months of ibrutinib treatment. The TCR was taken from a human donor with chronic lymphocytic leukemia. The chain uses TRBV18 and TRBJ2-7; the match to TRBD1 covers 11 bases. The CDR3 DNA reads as TGTGCCAGCTCACCACCGGGACAGGGGGCCTACGAGCAGTACTTC. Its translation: CASSPPGQGAYEQYF. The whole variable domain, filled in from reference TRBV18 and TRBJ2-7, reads NAGVMQNPRHLVRRRGQEARLRCSPMKGHSHVYWYRQLPEEGLKFMVYLQKENIIDESGMPKERFSAEFPKEGPSILRIQQVVRGDSAAYFCASSPPGQGAYEQYFGPGTRLTVT.